The sequence of this T cell receptor (beta chain) was determined in a study of glioma-infiltrating T cells. Using RNA template, CDR3s of TCR alpha and beta were amplified with iRepertoire arm-PCR. TCRdb recomputed calls from the multiplex PCR reads with MiXCR, one row per CDR3 protein. Here the sample spans some 93,000 distinct CDR3 sequences, 35% to 45% being singletons. The sequenced sample was glioma tissue, nonneoplastic brain tissue, or PBMCs (not recorded which). The TCR comes from a human donor with low-grade glioma or glioblastoma, undergoing nonglioma brain surgery, or in good health (not recorded which).

The CDR3 loop reads CASSRNRGGYNEQFF. The CDR3 coding sequence is TGCGCCAGCAGCCGAAACAGGGGAGGATACAATGAGCAGTTCTTC. V usage is TRBV4-1 and J usage is TRBJ2-1; D is perhaps TRBD1 (7 bases). Per the germline V gene, CDR1 is MGHRA and CDR2 is YSYEKL. The CDR3 extends over 15 amino acids. V was cut by 4 bases and J by 4 bases, with 14 bases left in between.